This TCR beta chain was recovered during a study of cytomegalovirus exposure and HLA in healthy donors. This PCR relied on a set of 60 Vbeta primers and 13 Jbeta primers. Some clones are missing from TCRdb's copy, which holds only in-frame ones; the method was immunoSEQ multiplex PCR. The sample lists about 130,000 clones, about 82% occurring once. This clone occurred a few times. This TCR was recovered from a female donor in good health and CMV-seropositive. Sequencing was carried out using PBMCs.

In DNA form, the CDR3 reads TGTGCCAGCAGCTTGATTCATACCGGGGAGCTGTTTTTT. Protein: CASSLIHTGELFF. V gene TRBV5-5 combines with J gene TRBJ2-2; D ambiguous. Germline loops: CDR1 SGHKS, CDR2 YYEKEE (reference sequence). Trimming left V 1 base short and J 5 bases short, with 6 bases between. The CDR3 is 13 amino acids.